A single sample gave rise to the 17 T cell receptor beta chains below, sequenced in a study of T cell responses to AZD1222 COVID-19 vaccine. Some clones are missing from TCRdb's copy, which holds only in-frame ones; the method was immunoSEQ multiplex PCR. The listing contains under 150,000 clones. The sample was peripheral blood. These TCRs come from an adult in good health.

The CDR3 DNA follows: TGTGCCAGTAGTATAGTGCACAGGGGGGTTAACACTGAAGCTTTCTTT. This sequence encodes CASSIVHRGVNTEAFF. The chain links TRBV19 to TRBJ1-1; 8 bases map to TRBD1. This CDR3 has 16 amino acids. Per the germline V gene, CDR1 is LNHDA and CDR2 is SQIVND (reference sequence). V lost 1 base and J lost 2; bases outside the gene matches: 6. Combining the CDR3 with reference TRBV19 and TRBJ1-1 gives the whole variable domain DGGITQSPKYLFRKEGQNVTLSCEQNLNHDAMYWYRQDPGQGLRLIYYSQIVNDFQKGDIAEGYSVSREKKESFPLTVTSAQKNPTAFYLCASSIVHRGVNTEAFFGQGTRLTVV.

The CDR3 DNA follows: TGTGCCAGCAGGCAGGGAGCAACTAATGAAAAACTGTTTTTT. This codes for CASRQGATNEKLFF. The rearrangement uses TRBV27 and TRBJ1-4; D is perhaps TRBD1 (5 bases). Per the germline V gene, CDR1 is MNHEY and CDR2 is SMNVEV (reference sequence). With 6 bases removed from V and 0 bases from J, the gap between germline ends came to 8 bases. The CDR3 spans 14 residues. The full variable domain, rest sourced from reference TRBV27 and TRBJ1-4, is EAQVTQNPRYLITVTGKKLTVTCSQNMNHEYMSWYRQDPGLGLRQIYYSMNVEVTDKGDVPEGYKVSRKEKRNFPLILESPSPNQTSLYFCASRQGATNEKLFFGSGTQLSVL.

The chain joins TRBV19 to TRBJ1-3, with a weak D call TRBD1 (5 bases). Trimming shortened V by 7 bases and J by 0 bases, and 10 bases separated the two germline ends. Germline CDR1 is LNHDA and CDR2 is SQIVND (reference sequence). This CDR3 has 14 residues. The CDR3: CASTTGGSGNTIYF. For the CDR3, the DNA is TGTGCCAGTACGACTGGGGGCTCTGGAAACACCATATATTTT.

V and J are TRBV3-1 (or the pseudogene TRBV3-2) and TRBJ2-5, with a tentative D call TRBD2 (6 bases). Germline V gives CDR1 LGHDT, CDR2 YNNKEL (reference sequence). There are 17 residues in the CDR3. V was shortened by 4 bases and J by 2 bases, with 20 bases between the two germline ends. DNA for the CDR3: TGTGCCAGCAGCCGCCTATCGCTGGGAGGAACTCAAGAGACCCAGTACTTC. Translating it yields CASSRLSLGGTQETQYF.

This chain connects TRBV4-1 to TRBJ1-6, with D unclear. V gave up 0 bases and J gave up 5 bases, with 8 bases separating them. Germline V gives CDR1 MGHRA, CDR2 YSYEKL. The CDR3 runs 15 residues. The CDR3 reads CASSQDVADNSPLHF. CDR3 coding DNA: TGCGCCAGCAGCCAAGATGTAGCCGATAATTCACCCCTCCACTTT.

V usage is TRBV7-9 and J usage is TRBJ1-4; 9 positions agree with TRBD1. Germline V gene data show CDR1 as SEHNR and CDR2 as FQNEAQ (reference sequence). This CDR3 contains 13 residues. Trimming at V came to 6 bases and at J to 12 bases, leaving 8 bases not matched to a gene. CDR3 DNA: TGTGCCAGCAGTCCTAGGGACAGGGAGGAACTGTTTTTT. It translates to CASSPRDREELFF.

The V and J genes are TRBV15 and TRBJ2-3; D gene unclear. The CDR3 runs to 16 residues. Trimming removed 1 base from V and 0 bases from J, with 11 bases in between. The germline CDR1 and CDR2 sequences are LNHNV and YYDKDF (reference sequence). In nucleotides, the CDR3 is TGTGCCACCAGCAGAGGCGACATATCTAGCACAGATACGCAGTATTTT. Residues: CATSRGDISSTDTQYF.

The CDR3 DNA sequence: TGTGCCAGCACTCAAAGGGGGGGTCAAGAGACCCAGTACTTC. Translating gives CASTQRGGQETQYF. The chain has TRBV3-1 (or the pseudogene TRBV3-2) and TRBJ2-5, with D perhaps TRBD2 (7 bases). This CDR3 has 14 residues. Trimming shortened V by 7 bases and J by 2 bases, and 14 bases separated the two germline ends. Germline lookup yields CDR1 LGHDT and CDR2 YNNKEL (reference sequence).

The chain combines TRBV2 with TRBJ1-2; 8 bases line up with TRBD1. The CDR3 extends over 14 amino acids. With V trimmed by 2 bases and J by 7 bases, 6 bases remained unmatched. Germline CDR1 reads SNHLY; CDR2 reads FYNNEI. CDR3 in amino acids: CASSENRGVRGYTF. In DNA, the CDR3 is TGTGCCAGCAGTGAAAACAGGGGGGTTCGTGGCTACACCTTC.

CDR3 protein: CAFNGGELAKNIQYF. As DNA, the CDR3 is TGTGCCTTCAACGGGGGGGAGCTAGCCAAAAACATTCAGTACTTC. The J gene is TRBJ2-4, the V gene TRBV30; TRBD2 aligns across 8 bases. Germline V gene data show CDR1 as GTSNPN and CDR2 as SVGIG (reference sequence). V lost 7 bases, J lost 0 bases, and 8 bases stayed unmatched. The CDR3 loop spans 15 amino acids.

The V and J genes are TRBV23-1 and TRBJ2-7; 7 nucleotides match TRBD1. TRBV23-1 qualifies as an ORF whose function is uncertain. CDR3 length: 15 residues. J was trimmed by 0 bases and V by 3 bases; bases with no gene match: 5. CDR3 sequence (DNA): TGCGCCAGCAGTCACCCTGACAGGGACTCCTACGAGCAGTACTTC. Protein sequence: CASSHPDRDSYEQYF.

The rearrangement uses TRBV29-1 and TRBJ2-3; no clear D gene. CDR3 length equals 14 residues. Germline V gene lookup returns CDR1 SQVTM and CDR2 ANQGSEA. Trimming left V 4 bases short and J 4 bases short, with 15 bases between. The chain's CDR3 is CSVGLAGTADTQYF. DNA of the CDR3: TGCAGCGTTGGATTGGCAGGAACCGCAGATACGCAGTATTTT.

The chain carries TRBV6-5 and TRBJ2-5, with D unresolved. CDR1 and CDR2 from the germline V gene are MNHEY and SVGAGI. This CDR3 region has 13 residues. Trimming took 0 bases from V and 5 from J, leaving 7 bases between them. The CDR3 region has the DNA TGTGCCAGCAGTTACTCTAAGGTGGAGACCCAGTACTTC. Translating gives CASSYSKVETQYF.

The genes are TRBV12-3 or TRBV12-4 and TRBJ1-3; the D is unclear. V was trimmed by 3 bases and J by 7 bases, leaving 10 bases between them. This CDR3 comprises 13 residues. The CDR3, as DNA: TGTGCCAGCAGTTTCGGTGGTGCCAACACCATATATTTT. It specifies CASSFGGANTIYF.

This chain connects TRBV5-6 to TRBJ1-2; tentatively, D is TRBD1 (6 bases). CDR1 is SGHDT and CDR2 is YYEEEE in the germline V gene. CDR3 length equals 14 residues. V lost 2 bases, J lost 6 bases, and 14 bases lay in between. This CDR3 is CASSFLGGDDGYTF. The CDR3 bases are TGTGCCAGCAGCTTCTTAGGGGGGGACGATGGCTACACCTTC.

The chain carries TRBV19 and TRBJ2-2, with 10 bases lining up with TRBD2. This CDR3 has 17 amino acids. Germline trimming cut 3 bases from V and 1 base from J; bases unmatched to any gene: 5. Germline CDR1 LNHDA, CDR2 SQIVND (reference sequence). DNA for the CDR3: TGTGCCAGTAGTATTAGGAGACTAGCGGGGAACACCGGGGAGCTGTTTTTT. Amino acids: CASSIRRLAGNTGELFF.

The J gene is TRBJ2-7, the V gene TRBV15; 7 bases map to TRBD1. CDR1 is LNHNV, CDR2 YYDKDF, per germline (reference sequence). The CDR3 spans 16 residues. J gave up 2 bases and V 0 bases, and 7 bases lay outside the gene matches. The CDR3 DNA reads as TGTGCCACCAGCAGAGACCGCAGACAGGGTACCTACGAGCAGTACTTC. The encoded protein is CATSRDRRQGTYEQYF.